The clone carrying this T cell receptor beta chain was found many times. The sample comes from a study of regulatory T cells in long-lasting Graves disease. This CDR3 has 13 amino acids. V shed 6 bases and J shed 6 bases, with 12 bases lying between them. Time point reported: newly diagnosed GD, antithyroid drugs for less than 3 months. Extracted RNA from PBMCs served as the source of the TCR library. Building of the TCR beta libraries involved iRepertoire HTBI primers and Arm-PCR of CDR3 regions. TCRdb ran MiXCR on the multiplex PCR reads and lists one entry per CDR3 protein. The sample yields almost 450,000 distinct CDR3 sequences, about 15% seen once. This same sample was also taken into another study, of T cells in Graves' hyperthyroidism and ophthalmopathy.

The receptor's source is a woman aged 25 to 39 with Graves disease. The chain employs TRBV12-3 or TRBV12-4 and TRBJ1-5; D ambiguous. Specimen: peripheral blood mononuclear cells (PBMCs), collected at new diagnosis, from a patient treated with antithyroid drugs. The CDR3 loop reads CASSQRWPQPQHF. The CDR3, as DNA: TGTGCCAGCAGCCAACGATGGCCTCAGCCCCAGCATTTT.